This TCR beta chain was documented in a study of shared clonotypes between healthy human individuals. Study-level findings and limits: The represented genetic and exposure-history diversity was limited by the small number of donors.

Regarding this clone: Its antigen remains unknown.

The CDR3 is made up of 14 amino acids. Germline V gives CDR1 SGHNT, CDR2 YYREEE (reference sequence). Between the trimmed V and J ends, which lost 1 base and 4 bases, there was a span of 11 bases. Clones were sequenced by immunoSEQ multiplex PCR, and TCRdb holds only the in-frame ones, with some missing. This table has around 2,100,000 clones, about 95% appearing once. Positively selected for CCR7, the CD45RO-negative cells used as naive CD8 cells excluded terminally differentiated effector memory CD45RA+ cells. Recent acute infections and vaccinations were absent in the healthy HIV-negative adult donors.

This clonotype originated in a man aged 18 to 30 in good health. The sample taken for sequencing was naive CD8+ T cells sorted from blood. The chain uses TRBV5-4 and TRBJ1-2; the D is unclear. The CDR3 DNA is TGTGCCAGCAGCTTGACAGCTTTCGGCTATGGCTACACCTTC. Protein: CASSLTAFGYGYTF. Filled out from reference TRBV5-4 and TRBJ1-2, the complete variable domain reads ETGVTQSPTHLIKTRGQQVTLRCSSQSGHNTVSWYQQALGQGPQFIFQYYREEENGRGNFPPRFSGLQFPNYSSELNVNALELDDSALYLCASSLTAFGYGYTFGSGTRLTVV.